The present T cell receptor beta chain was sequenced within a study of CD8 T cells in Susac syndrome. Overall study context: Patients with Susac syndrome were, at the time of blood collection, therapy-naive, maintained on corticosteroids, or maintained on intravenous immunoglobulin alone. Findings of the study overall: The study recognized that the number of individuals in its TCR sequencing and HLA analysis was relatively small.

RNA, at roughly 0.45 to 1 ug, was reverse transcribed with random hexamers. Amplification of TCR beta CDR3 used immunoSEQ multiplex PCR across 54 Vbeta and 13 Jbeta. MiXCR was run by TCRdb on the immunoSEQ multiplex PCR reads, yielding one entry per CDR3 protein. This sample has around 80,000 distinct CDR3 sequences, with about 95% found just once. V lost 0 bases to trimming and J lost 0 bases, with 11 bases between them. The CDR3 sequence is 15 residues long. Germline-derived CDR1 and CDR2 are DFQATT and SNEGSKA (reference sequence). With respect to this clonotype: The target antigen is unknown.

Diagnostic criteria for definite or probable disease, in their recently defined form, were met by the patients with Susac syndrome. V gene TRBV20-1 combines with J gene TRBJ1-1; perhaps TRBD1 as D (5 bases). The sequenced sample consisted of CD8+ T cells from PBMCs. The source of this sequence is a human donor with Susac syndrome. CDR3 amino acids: CSAREPRGMNTEAFF. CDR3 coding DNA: TGCAGTGCTAGAGAACCTAGGGGCATGAACACTGAAGCTTTCTTT.